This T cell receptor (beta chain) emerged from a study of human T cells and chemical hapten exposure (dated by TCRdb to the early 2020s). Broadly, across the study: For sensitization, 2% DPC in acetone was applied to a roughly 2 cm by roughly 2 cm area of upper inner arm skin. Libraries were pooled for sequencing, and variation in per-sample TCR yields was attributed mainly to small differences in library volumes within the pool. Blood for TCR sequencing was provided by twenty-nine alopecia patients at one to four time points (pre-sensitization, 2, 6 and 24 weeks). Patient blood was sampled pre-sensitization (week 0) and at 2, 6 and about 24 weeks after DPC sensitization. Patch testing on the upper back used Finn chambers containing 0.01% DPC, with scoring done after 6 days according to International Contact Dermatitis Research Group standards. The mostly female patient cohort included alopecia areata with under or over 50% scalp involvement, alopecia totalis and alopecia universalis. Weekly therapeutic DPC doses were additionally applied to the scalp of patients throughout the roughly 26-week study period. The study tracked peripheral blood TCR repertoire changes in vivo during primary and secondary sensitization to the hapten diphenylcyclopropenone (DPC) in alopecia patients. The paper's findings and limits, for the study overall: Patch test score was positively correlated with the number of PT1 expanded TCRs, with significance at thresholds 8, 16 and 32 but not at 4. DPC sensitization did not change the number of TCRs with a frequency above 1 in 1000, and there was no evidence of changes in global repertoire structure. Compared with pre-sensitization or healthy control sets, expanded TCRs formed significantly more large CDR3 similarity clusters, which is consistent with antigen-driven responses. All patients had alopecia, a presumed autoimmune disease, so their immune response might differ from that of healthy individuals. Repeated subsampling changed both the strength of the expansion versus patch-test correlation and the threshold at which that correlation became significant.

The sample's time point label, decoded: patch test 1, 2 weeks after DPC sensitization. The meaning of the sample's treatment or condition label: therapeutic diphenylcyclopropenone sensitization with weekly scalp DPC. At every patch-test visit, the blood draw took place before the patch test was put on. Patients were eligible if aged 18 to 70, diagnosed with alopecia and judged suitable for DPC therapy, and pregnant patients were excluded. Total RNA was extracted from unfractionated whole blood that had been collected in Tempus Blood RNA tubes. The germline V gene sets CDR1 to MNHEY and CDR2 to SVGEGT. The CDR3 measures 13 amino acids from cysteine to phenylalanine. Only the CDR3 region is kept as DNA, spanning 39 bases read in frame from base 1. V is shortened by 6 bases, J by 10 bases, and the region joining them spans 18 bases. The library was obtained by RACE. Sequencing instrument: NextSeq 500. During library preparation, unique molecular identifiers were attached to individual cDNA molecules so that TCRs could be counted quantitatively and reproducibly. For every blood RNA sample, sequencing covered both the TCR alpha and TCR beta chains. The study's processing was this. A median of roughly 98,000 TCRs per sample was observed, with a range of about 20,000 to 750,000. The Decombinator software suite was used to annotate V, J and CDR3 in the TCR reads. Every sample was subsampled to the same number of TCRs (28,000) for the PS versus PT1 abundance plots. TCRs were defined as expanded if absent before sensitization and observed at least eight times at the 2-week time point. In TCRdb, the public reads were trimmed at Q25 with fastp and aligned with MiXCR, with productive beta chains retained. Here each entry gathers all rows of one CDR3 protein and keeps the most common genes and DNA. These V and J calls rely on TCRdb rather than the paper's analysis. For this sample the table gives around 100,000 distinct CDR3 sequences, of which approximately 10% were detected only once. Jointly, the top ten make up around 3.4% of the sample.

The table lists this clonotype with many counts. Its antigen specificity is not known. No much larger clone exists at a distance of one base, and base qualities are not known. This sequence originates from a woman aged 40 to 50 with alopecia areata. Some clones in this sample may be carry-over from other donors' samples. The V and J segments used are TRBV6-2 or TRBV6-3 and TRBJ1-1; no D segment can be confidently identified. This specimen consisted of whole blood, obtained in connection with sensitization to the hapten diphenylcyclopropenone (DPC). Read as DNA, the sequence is TGTGCCAGCAGCCGTCTTAACGAACTCTTAGCTTTCTTT. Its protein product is CASSRLNELLAFF.